This T cell receptor (beta chain) was recovered during a study of blood T cell repertoires in COVID-19. Study summary: Italy, Spain and the United States were the sources of the convalescent and acute COVID-19 samples.

The study assigned cohorts using participant-reported clinical history. The CDR3 totals 15 residues. Germline loops: CDR1 SNHLY, CDR2 FYNNEI. V lost 6 bases to trimming and J lost 4 bases, with 15 bases between them. Assay used: immunoSEQ multiplex PCR; TCRdb lists only in-frame clones, some missing. Found here are about 200,000 clones, 86% of them singletons; the top ten hold around 23%. Sequences were obtained from PBMCs or T cells enriched from blood (not recorded which). This clonotype was sampled from a woman aged 40 to 50 in a cohort exposed to, infected with or recovered from COVID-19 (not recorded which). The chain recombines TRBV2 with TRBJ1-4, with a tentative D call TRBD1 (6 bases). CDR3 region: CASSPGQLVNEKLFF. The DNA for the CDR3 is TGTGCCAGCAGCCCCGGACAGCTAGTTAATGAAAAACTGTTTTTT. Using reference TRBV2 and TRBJ1-4 for the parts outside the CDR3, the full variable domain is EPEVTQTPSHQVTQMGQEVILRCVPISNHLYFYWYRQILGQKVEFLVSFYNNEISEKSEIFDDQFSVERPDGSNFTLKIRSTKLEDSAMYFCASSPGQLVNEKLFFGSGTQLSVL.